The entry that follows covers one TCR beta chain sequence. This specimen comes from a study of CD8+ T cells in alopecia areata. It was cDNA, reverse transcribed from extracted RNA, that served as the sequencing template. The method was immunoSEQ multiplex PCR; TCRdb's version includes in-frame clones alone and lacks a portion of them. The sample records 90,000 to 130,000 clones, approximately 59% being singletons. The V gene lost 7 bases and the J gene lost 4 bases, with 10 bases spanning the gap. Per germline, CDR1 LNHDA and CDR2 SQIVND (reference sequence). The CDR3 runs 12 residues. The V and J genes are TRBV19 and TRBJ1-2; D remains ambiguous. The sequenced sample was CD8+ T cells sorted from blood. The clonotype comes from a human donor in good health. The CDR3 is CASIEGIYGYTF. As DNA, the CDR3 is TGTGCCAGTATCGAGGGAATCTATGGCTACACCTTC.